A selection of T cell receptor beta chains follows, all from one sample in a study of blood T cell repertoires in COVID-19. Sequencing was performed with immunoSEQ multiplex PCR; in TCRdb, only in-frame clones are kept and a portion is missing. The sample records roughly 180,000 clones, approximately 86% being singletons. The specimen sequenced was peripheral blood. Receptors originate from a man aged 55 to 70 with acute or convalescent COVID-19. CDR3s include the opening cysteine and the closing phenylalanine or tryptophan. Fields, in order: D gene, J gene, clone size, V gene, CDR3 protein, CDR3 DNA. The D gene is left open where the match is weak. Clone size, where shown, is once, few, many, or a class for clones that have expanded.

D gene: .
J gene: TRBJ2-1
clone size: .
V gene: TRBV6-5
CDR3 protein: CASSSLGGSYNEQFF
CDR3 DNA: TGTGCCAGCAGTTCTCTAGGGGGCTCCTACAATGAGCAGTTCTTC

D gene: .
J gene: TRBJ2-7
clone size: .
V gene: TRBV7-9
CDR3 protein: CATGTYYEQYF
CDR3 DNA: TGTGCCACCGGGACATACTACGAGCAGTACTTC

D gene: .
J gene: TRBJ1-2
clone size: .
V gene: TRBV27
CDR3 protein: CASRKGQGSHGYTF
CDR3 DNA: TGTGCCAGCCGGAAAGGGCAGGGTTCCCATGGCTACACCTTC

D gene: .
J gene: TRBJ2-7
clone size: .
V gene: TRBV3-1/TRBV3-2
CDR3 protein: CASSQEYGSSYEQYF
CDR3 DNA: TGTGCCAGCAGCCAAGAATACGGGAGCTCCTACGAGCAGTACTTC

D gene: TRBD1
J gene: TRBJ2-7
clone size: .
V gene: TRBV11-2
CDR3 protein: CASSSRDRGTYEQYF
CDR3 DNA: TGTGCCAGCAGCTCCCGGGACAGGGGGACCTACGAGCAGTACTTC

D gene: TRBD1
J gene: TRBJ2-1
clone size: .
V gene: TRBV6-2/TRBV6-3
CDR3 protein: CASSDLTGVGGNEQFF
CDR3 DNA: TGTGCCAGCAGTGACCTTACAGGGGTTGGGGGAAATGAGCAGTTCTTC

D gene: TRBD2
J gene: TRBJ2-3
clone size: .
V gene: TRBV30
CDR3 protein: CAWSGGLAGVGDTQYF
CDR3 DNA: TGTGCCTGGAGTGGGGGACTAGCGGGAGTCGGGGATACGCAGTATTTT

D gene: .
J gene: TRBJ2-3
clone size: .
V gene: TRBV24-1
CDR3 protein: CATSDAPQAGVTDTQYF
CDR3 DNA: TGTGCCACCAGTGATGCCCCCCAGGCGGGCGTAACAGATACGCAGTATTTT

D gene: .
J gene: TRBJ1-4
clone size: .
V gene: TRBV6-1
CDR3 protein: CASSEQDNEKLFF
CDR3 DNA: TGTGCCAGCAGTGAACAGGATAATGAAAAACTGTTTTTT

D gene: TRBD2
J gene: TRBJ2-1
clone size: .
V gene: TRBV5-1
CDR3 protein: CASSSGGTSGSLDEQFF
CDR3 DNA: TGCGCCAGCAGCTCGGGGGGGACTAGCGGGAGTCTGGATGAGCAGTTCTTC

D gene: TRBD2
J gene: TRBJ2-2
clone size: .
V gene: TRBV7-8
CDR3 protein: CASIPRGLAGTGELFF
CDR3 DNA: TGTGCCAGCATCCCCCGGGGACTAGCGGGAACCGGGGAGCTGTTTTTT

D gene: .
J gene: TRBJ1-6
clone size: .
V gene: TRBV14
CDR3 protein: CASSQDLYSPLHF
CDR3 DNA: TGTGCCAGCAGCCAAGATTTATATTCACCCCTCCACTTT

D gene: TRBD2
J gene: TRBJ2-7
clone size: .
V gene: TRBV3-1/TRBV3-2
CDR3 protein: CASSLRGRGGKNEQYF
CDR3 DNA: TGTGCCAGCAGCCTCCGAGGTCGGGGAGGGAAGAACGAGCAGTACTTC

D gene: TRBD1
J gene: TRBJ1-2
clone size: .
V gene: TRBV27
CDR3 protein: CASSLTGDYGYTF
CDR3 DNA: TGTGCCAGCAGTTTGACAGGGGACTATGGCTACACCTTC

D gene: .
J gene: TRBJ1-1
clone size: .
V gene: TRBV5-1
CDR3 protein: CASSLEAGAGNTEAFF
CDR3 DNA: TGCGCCAGCAGCTTGGAAGCAGGGGCCGGGAACACTGAAGCTTTCTTT

D gene: .
J gene: TRBJ1-3
clone size: .
V gene: TRBV7-9
CDR3 protein: CASSPGTSSGNTIYF
CDR3 DNA: TGTGCCAGCAGCCCCGGGACAAGCTCTGGAAACACCATATATTTT

D gene: .
J gene: TRBJ1-2
clone size: .
V gene: TRBV9
CDR3 protein: CASTKSPGQGSTYGYTF
CDR3 DNA: TGTGCCAGCACTAAAAGTCCCGGGCAGGGGAGTACCTATGGCTACACCTTC

D gene: .
J gene: TRBJ1-3
clone size: .
V gene: TRBV11-3
CDR3 protein: CASSSGGNTIYF
CDR3 DNA: TGTGCCAGCAGCTCGGGTGGAAACACCATATATTTT

D gene: .
J gene: TRBJ2-7
clone size: .
V gene: TRBV27
CDR3 protein: CASSPPWAYEQYF
CDR3 DNA: TGTGCCAGCAGTCCGCCCTGGGCTTACGAGCAGTACTTC

D gene: .
J gene: TRBJ2-5
clone size: .
V gene: TRBV20-1
CDR3 protein: CSASLQETQYF
CDR3 DNA: TGCAGTGCTAGCCTCCAAGAGACCCAGTACTTC

D gene: .
J gene: TRBJ1-6
clone size: .
V gene: TRBV5-1
CDR3 protein: CASSLVRGTERSSYNSPLHF
CDR3 DNA: TGCGCCAGCAGCTTGGTGCGGGGCACGGAAAGAAGCTCCTATAATTCACCCCTCCACTTT

D gene: .
J gene: TRBJ1-1
clone size: .
V gene: TRBV18
CDR3 protein: CASSPNSGNTEAFF
CDR3 DNA: TGTGCCAGCTCACCGAACTCAGGGAACACTGAAGCTTTCTTT

D gene: .
J gene: TRBJ1-2
clone size: few
V gene: TRBV7-3
CDR3 protein: CASSSRERDGAGGYTF
CDR3 DNA: TGTGCCAGCAGCTCAAGAGAACGGGACGGGGCGGGAGGCTACACCTTC

D gene: .
J gene: TRBJ1-1
clone size: .
V gene: TRBV27
CDR3 protein: CASSLGSSNTEAFF
CDR3 DNA: TGTGCCAGCAGTTTGGGCAGCTCGAACACTGAAGCTTTCTTT

D gene: .
J gene: TRBJ1-5
clone size: .
V gene: TRBV6-6
CDR3 protein: CASSPQGLYSNQPQHF
CDR3 DNA: TGTGCCAGCAGCCCGCAGGGGCTTTATAGCAATCAGCCCCAGCATTTT

D gene: TRBD2
J gene: TRBJ2-3
clone size: .
V gene: TRBV13
CDR3 protein: CASSLIGAGGPDTQYF
CDR3 DNA: TGTGCCAGCAGCTTGATCGGAGCGGGGGGACCAGATACGCAGTATTTT

D gene: TRBD2
J gene: TRBJ2-1
clone size: few
V gene: TRBV7-9
CDR3 protein: CASSPLSGTSGRAYEQFF
CDR3 DNA: TGTGCCAGCAGCCCCCTCTCCGGGACTAGCGGGAGGGCCTATGAGCAGTTCTTC

D gene: .
J gene: TRBJ2-2
clone size: .
V gene: TRBV5-1
CDR3 protein: CASSLAGVGELFF
CDR3 DNA: TGCGCCAGCAGCTTGGCCGGGGTCGGGGAGCTGTTTTTT

D gene: TRBD1
J gene: TRBJ2-7
clone size: .
V gene: TRBV6-6
CDR3 protein: CASSGTAYEQYF
CDR3 DNA: TGTGCCAGCAGTGGGACAGCCTACGAGCAGTACTTC

D gene: TRBD2
J gene: TRBJ2-1
clone size: .
V gene: TRBV7-9
CDR3 protein: CASSPPFRLAVDNEQFF
CDR3 DNA: TGTGCCAGCAGCCCCCCCTTCCGACTAGCTGTCGACAATGAGCAGTTCTTC

D gene: TRBD2
J gene: TRBJ2-1
clone size: .
V gene: TRBV13
CDR3 protein: CASSWGLAGSYNEQFF
CDR3 DNA: TGTGCCAGCAGCTGGGGACTAGCGGGCTCCTACAATGAGCAGTTCTTC

D gene: TRBD1
J gene: TRBJ2-7
clone size: once
V gene: TRBV27
CDR3 protein: CASSLTRTGIYEQYF
CDR3 DNA: TGTGCCAGCAGTTTGACCCGGACAGGTATCTACGAGCAGTACTTC

D gene: .
J gene: TRBJ2-1
clone size: .
V gene: TRBV12-1
CDR3 protein: CATGTGVGNEQFF
CDR3 DNA: TGTGCCACCGGGACAGGGGTGGGCAATGAGCAGTTCTTC

D gene: TRBD1
J gene: TRBJ1-3
clone size: .
V gene: TRBV14
CDR3 protein: CASSQKGTGSGNTIYF
CDR3 DNA: TGTGCCAGCAGCCAAAAAGGGACAGGGTCTGGAAACACCATATATTTT

D gene: TRBD2
J gene: TRBJ2-7
clone size: .
V gene: TRBV6-5
CDR3 protein: CASSPSSGTYEQYF
CDR3 DNA: TGTGCCAGCAGTCCGTCTAGCGGGACTTACGAGCAGTACTTC

D gene: .
J gene: TRBJ1-1
clone size: .
V gene: TRBV3-1/TRBV3-2
CDR3 protein: CASSLRQVNTEAFF
CDR3 DNA: TGTGCCAGCAGCCTCCGACAGGTTAACACTGAAGCTTTCTTT

D gene: .
J gene: TRBJ1-1
clone size: .
V gene: TRBV28
CDR3 protein: CASTAGNTEAFF
CDR3 DNA: TGTGCCAGCACCGCGGGGAACACTGAAGCTTTCTTT

D gene: .
J gene: TRBJ1-1
clone size: .
V gene: TRBV6-6
CDR3 protein: CASSYQTGNTEAFF
CDR3 DNA: TGTGCCAGCAGTTACCAGACAGGGAACACTGAAGCTTTCTTT

D gene: .
J gene: TRBJ2-1
clone size: .
V gene: TRBV6-6
CDR3 protein: CASQSRESWDEQFF
CDR3 DNA: TGTGCCAGCCAATCCCGGGAGAGTTGGGATGAGCAGTTCTTC

D gene: TRBD1
J gene: TRBJ1-5
clone size: .
V gene: TRBV19
CDR3 protein: CASSPPTLTGTGAQPQHF
CDR3 DNA: TGTGCCAGTAGCCCCCCTACCCTCACCGGGACAGGGGCTCAGCCCCAGCATTTT

D gene: TRBD1
J gene: TRBJ1-5
clone size: .
V gene: TRBV28
CDR3 protein: CASRDPGTGLSQPQHF
CDR3 DNA: TGTGCCAGCAGAGACCCCGGGACAGGGCTGAGTCAGCCCCAGCATTTT

D gene: TRBD2
J gene: TRBJ2-1
clone size: .
V gene: TRBV19
CDR3 protein: CASSIPAGSHEQFF
CDR3 DNA: TGTGCCAGTAGTATTCCAGCGGGAAGCCATGAGCAGTTCTTC

D gene: TRBD2
J gene: TRBJ2-1
clone size: .
V gene: TRBV11-2
CDR3 protein: CASSLSSGKAYNEQFF
CDR3 DNA: TGTGCCAGCAGCTTGTCTAGCGGGAAGGCGTACAATGAGCAGTTCTTC

D gene: TRBD1
J gene: TRBJ1-3
clone size: .
V gene: TRBV9
CDR3 protein: CASSGQGNSGNTIYF
CDR3 DNA: TGTGCCAGCAGCGGACAGGGAAACTCTGGAAACACCATATATTTT

D gene: .
J gene: TRBJ2-3
clone size: .
V gene: TRBV6-5
CDR3 protein: CASGSGGDTQYF
CDR3 DNA: TGTGCCAGCGGAAGCGGCGGGGATACGCAGTATTTT

D gene: TRBD1
J gene: TRBJ1-2
clone size: .
V gene: TRBV5-5
CDR3 protein: CASSPRDRGGYTF
CDR3 DNA: TGTGCCAGCAGCCCGCGTGACAGGGGTGGCTACACCTTC

D gene: .
J gene: TRBJ2-2
clone size: .
V gene: TRBV5-4
CDR3 protein: CASSGELVAGELFF
CDR3 DNA: TGTGCCAGCAGCGGGGAACTAGTGGCCGGGGAGCTGTTTTTT

D gene: .
J gene: TRBJ1-1
clone size: .
V gene: TRBV28
CDR3 protein: CASSSGLQNTEAFF
CDR3 DNA: TGTGCCAGCAGCTCTGGGCTGCAGAACACTGAAGCTTTCTTT

D gene: .
J gene: TRBJ1-5
clone size: .
V gene: TRBV4-1
CDR3 protein: CASSQDLWGEDQPQHF
CDR3 DNA: TGCGCCAGCAGCCAAGACCTTTGGGGAGAAGATCAGCCCCAGCATTTT

D gene: TRBD2
J gene: TRBJ2-1
clone size: .
V gene: TRBV29-1
CDR3 protein: CSVPGLGSSYNEQFF
CDR3 DNA: TGCAGCGTCCCGGGACTAGGAAGCTCCTACAATGAGCAGTTCTTC

D gene: .
J gene: TRBJ2-7
clone size: .
V gene: TRBV19
CDR3 protein: CASSPAQGGLYEQYF
CDR3 DNA: TGTGCCAGTAGTCCCGCCCAGGGGGGACTCTACGAGCAGTACTTC

D gene: TRBD1
J gene: TRBJ2-3
clone size: .
V gene: TRBV28
CDR3 protein: CASSSLDRARTDTQYF
CDR3 DNA: TGTGCCAGCAGTTCGCTAGACAGGGCCCGCACAGATACGCAGTATTTT

D gene: TRBD2
J gene: TRBJ2-7
clone size: .
V gene: TRBV6-5
CDR3 protein: CASSYRTSRYEQYF
CDR3 DNA: TGTGCCAGCAGTTACCGGACTAGTCGCTACGAGCAGTACTTC

D gene: TRBD1
J gene: TRBJ1-2
clone size: .
V gene: TRBV6-1
CDR3 protein: CASSEGQGSRGYTF
CDR3 DNA: TGTGCCAGCAGTGAAGGACAGGGGAGCCGGGGCTACACCTTC